These T cell receptor beta chains were read from a single sample in a study of graft-versus-host responses after intestinal transplantation. Method: immunoSEQ multiplex PCR; TCRdb's copy keeps in-frame clones and lacks some. The sample gives over 45,000 clones, 85% to 95% of which show up once; about 0.4% is in the top ten. No antigen has been identified for these receptors. Sequenced material: unstimulated CD4+ T cells sorted from spleen or lymph node cells, taken before transplant. Receptors were obtained from a human donor who was the organ donor for an intestinal transplant. Each CDR3 is given with its conserved first and last residue. The D gene is left open where the match is weak. Clone size appears in some rows only: once, few, many, or a class for an expanded clone.

V gene: TRBV29-1; J gene: TRBJ2-1; D gene: NA; clone size: NA; CDR3 DNA: TGCAGCGTTGAAGATTACCCCAATGAGCAGTTCTTC; CDR3 protein: CSVEDYPNEQFF
V gene: TRBV11-2; J gene: TRBJ2-7; D gene: NA; clone size: NA; CDR3 DNA: TGTGCCAGCAGCTTAGTCGGCAGGCCCTACGAGCAGTACTTC; CDR3 protein: CASSLVGRPYEQYF
V gene: TRBV11-2; J gene: TRBJ1-1; D gene: NA; clone size: NA; CDR3 DNA: TGTGCCAGCAGCTTAGAGGCAGGGGAGGGCACTGAAGCTTTCTTT; CDR3 protein: CASSLEAGEGTEAFF
V gene: TRBV12-1; J gene: TRBJ2-1; D gene: NA; clone size: NA; CDR3 DNA: TGTGCCAGCGGACTCGGAGTCTCGTTGTTCGATGAGCAGTTCTTC; CDR3 protein: CASGLGVSLFDEQFF
V gene: TRBV7-8; J gene: TRBJ1-4; D gene: NA; clone size: NA; CDR3 DNA: TGTGCCAGCAGCTTAGGCCGGGGACGTCGGAATGAAAAACTGTTTTTT; CDR3 protein: CASSLGRGRRNEKLFF
V gene: TRBV18; J gene: TRBJ1-4; D gene: NA; clone size: NA; CDR3 DNA: TGTGCCAGCTCACCACTTAGTAATGAAAAACTGTTTTTT; CDR3 protein: CASSPLSNEKLFF
V gene: TRBV7-9; J gene: TRBJ1-2; D gene: TRBD1; clone size: NA; CDR3 DNA: TGTGCCAGCAGCTTAAAGGGGACAGAGGGATATGGCTACACCTTC; CDR3 protein: CASSLKGTEGYGYTF
V gene: TRBV27; J gene: TRBJ1-5; D gene: NA; clone size: NA; CDR3 DNA: TGTGCCAGCAGTTTAGGGGGCCCTGAGCATTTT; CDR3 protein: CASSLGGPEHF
V gene: TRBV10-2; J gene: TRBJ1-1; D gene: NA; clone size: NA; CDR3 DNA: TGCGCCAGCAGTGAGTCCGGGGCCACTGAAGCTTTCTTT; CDR3 protein: CASSESGATEAFF
V gene: TRBV5-5; J gene: TRBJ1-3; D gene: TRBD1; clone size: NA; CDR3 DNA: TGTGCCAGCAGCTTGTGGGGACAGTATTCTTACTCTGGAAACACCATATATTTT; CDR3 protein: CASSLWGQYSYSGNTIYF
V gene: TRBV2; J gene: TRBJ2-1; D gene: TRBD2; clone size: NA; CDR3 DNA: TGTGCCAGCAGTGAAGCGAATTTCCTAGCGGGGGGGCTCGACAATGAGCAGTTCTTC; CDR3 protein: CASSEANFLAGGLDNEQFF
V gene: TRBV7-2; J gene: TRBJ2-7; D gene: TRBD2; clone size: NA; CDR3 DNA: TGTGCCAGCAGCTTACTAGCGGGGGGGTACGAGCAGTACTTC; CDR3 protein: CASSLLAGGYEQYF
V gene: TRBV19; J gene: TRBJ2-1; D gene: TRBD2; clone size: NA; CDR3 DNA: TGTGCCAGTACCCCCGGATCGCTAGCGGGTTTCAATGAGCAGTTCTTC; CDR3 protein: CASTPGSLAGFNEQFF
V gene: TRBV5-6; J gene: TRBJ2-6; D gene: NA; clone size: NA; CDR3 DNA: TGTGCCAGCAGCTTGGTTGGCTCTGGGGCCAACGTCCTGACTTTC; CDR3 protein: CASSLVGSGANVLTF
V gene: TRBV7-6; J gene: TRBJ2-5; D gene: NA; clone size: once; CDR3 DNA: TGTGCCAGCAGCTTCATCCAGGGACCCCAAGAGACCCAGTACTTC; CDR3 protein: CASSFIQGPQETQYF
V gene: TRBV6-5; J gene: TRBJ1-3; D gene: NA; clone size: NA; CDR3 DNA: TGTGCCAGCACGCTAAGTTCAGGAAACACCATATATTTT; CDR3 protein: CASTLSSGNTIYF
V gene: TRBV9; J gene: TRBJ2-3; D gene: TRBD2; clone size: NA; CDR3 DNA: TGTGCCAGCAGCGTAGATCCAGCGGGGGGGCGGGATACGCAGTATTTT; CDR3 protein: CASSVDPAGGRDTQYF
V gene: TRBV30; J gene: TRBJ1-6; D gene: TRBD1; clone size: NA; CDR3 DNA: TGTGCCTGGAGTGGGGACAGGGATTCACCCCTCCACTTT; CDR3 protein: CAWSGDRDSPLHF
V gene: TRBV11-2; J gene: TRBJ1-2; D gene: TRBD1; clone size: once; CDR3 DNA: TGTGCCAGCAGCTTAGATCTTTCCCGGACAGGGTCTATTTTTGGCTATGGCTACACCTTC; CDR3 protein: CASSLDLSRTGSIFGYGYTF
V gene: TRBV30; J gene: TRBJ1-5; D gene: NA; clone size: NA; CDR3 DNA: TGTGCCTGGAGTGCCCTAGGCGGCAATCAGCCCCAGCATTTT; CDR3 protein: CAWSALGGNQPQHF
V gene: TRBV19; J gene: TRBJ1-2; D gene: NA; clone size: once; CDR3 DNA: TGTGCCAGTAGTAAAGGGACCTATGGCTACACCTTC; CDR3 protein: CASSKGTYGYTF
V gene: TRBV2; J gene: TRBJ2-3; D gene: NA; clone size: NA; CDR3 DNA: TGTGCCAGCAGTGAGGACAGAGATACGCAGTATTTT; CDR3 protein: CASSEDRDTQYF
V gene: TRBV18; J gene: TRBJ1-2; D gene: TRBD1; clone size: NA; CDR3 DNA: TGTGCCAGCTCACCAACCGGGACAGATTTCTATGGCTACACCTTC; CDR3 protein: CASSPTGTDFYGYTF
V gene: TRBV4-1; J gene: TRBJ1-2; D gene: NA; clone size: NA; CDR3 DNA: TGCGCCAGCACCCCAAGATATGAGGCAGGGATCTATGGCTACACCTTC; CDR3 protein: CASTPRYEAGIYGYTF
V gene: TRBV5-1; J gene: TRBJ1-3; D gene: NA; clone size: once; CDR3 DNA: TGCGCCAGCAGCACCGGTTGGAGCTCTGGAAACACCATATATTTT; CDR3 protein: CASSTGWSSGNTIYF
V gene: TRBV9; J gene: TRBJ2-5; D gene: NA; clone size: NA; CDR3 DNA: TGTGCCAGCAGCGTAGGAGGTGGGGGGGAGACCCAGTACTTC; CDR3 protein: CASSVGGGGETQYF
V gene: TRBV7-6; J gene: TRBJ2-7; D gene: NA; clone size: NA; CDR3 DNA: TGTGCCAGCAGCCGAACTCAGGGAGCTGGTAACTACGAGCAGTACTTC; CDR3 protein: CASSRTQGAGNYEQYF
V gene: TRBV5-1; J gene: TRBJ2-7; D gene: NA; clone size: NA; CDR3 DNA: TGCGCCAGCAGCCCAGCAGGGGGGGGCTACGAGCAGTACTTC; CDR3 protein: CASSPAGGGYEQYF
V gene: TRBV11-2; J gene: TRBJ2-5; D gene: NA; clone size: NA; CDR3 DNA: TGTGCCAGCAGCTTAGGGGGGAAAGAGACCCAGTACTTC; CDR3 protein: CASSLGGKETQYF
V gene: TRBV4-3; J gene: TRBJ1-3; D gene: NA; clone size: NA; CDR3 DNA: TGCGCCAGCAGCCAAGATCGGGCGGATTTAAGCTCTGGAAACACCATATATTTT; CDR3 protein: CASSQDRADLSSGNTIYF
V gene: TRBV5-8; J gene: TRBJ1-2; D gene: TRBD1; clone size: once; CDR3 DNA: TGTGCCAGCAGATCGCCGGGACAGGGCGTCGGTGGCTACACCTTC; CDR3 protein: CASRSPGQGVGGYTF
V gene: TRBV11-2; J gene: TRBJ2-1; D gene: NA; clone size: once; CDR3 DNA: TGTGCCAGCAGCTCTGGGGGATCCTACAATGAGCAGTTCTTC; CDR3 protein: CASSSGGSYNEQFF
V gene: TRBV4-1; J gene: TRBJ2-4; D gene: NA; clone size: NA; CDR3 DNA: TGCGCCAGCAGCCAGGGGACGGCTAAAAACATTCAGTACTTC; CDR3 protein: CASSQGTAKNIQYF
V gene: TRBV6-6; J gene: TRBJ1-2; D gene: NA; clone size: NA; CDR3 DNA: TGTGCCAGCAGTTACTTGGGGTACGGCTACACCTTC; CDR3 protein: CASSYLGYGYTF
V gene: TRBV4-1; J gene: TRBJ2-3; D gene: TRBD1; clone size: NA; CDR3 DNA: TGCGCCAGCAGCCGCCCGGGACAGGGGGCGTATACGCAGTATTTT; CDR3 protein: CASSRPGQGAYTQYF
V gene: TRBV6-5; J gene: TRBJ1-2; D gene: TRBD1; clone size: once; CDR3 DNA: TGTGCCAGCAAAAAGGGGGCCTATGGCTACACCTTC; CDR3 protein: CASKKGAYGYTF
V gene: TRBV19; J gene: TRBJ2-3; D gene: NA; clone size: NA; CDR3 DNA: TGTGCCAGTATTTCTACGGGCACAGATACGCAGTATTTT; CDR3 protein: CASISTGTDTQYF
V gene: TRBV7-3; J gene: TRBJ2-3; D gene: NA; clone size: NA; CDR3 DNA: TGTGCCAGCAGCCCCGGACTACCCTTGGGCGCAGATACGCAGTATTTT; CDR3 protein: CASSPGLPLGADTQYF
V gene: TRBV19; J gene: TRBJ1-6; D gene: TRBD1; clone size: NA; CDR3 DNA: TGTGCCAGTAGTAATACAGGGGGCAATTCACCCCTCCACTTT; CDR3 protein: CASSNTGGNSPLHF
V gene: TRBV9; J gene: TRBJ1-2; D gene: TRBD1; clone size: NA; CDR3 DNA: TGTGCCAGTCGGGGACAGGGCCTATATGGCTACACCTTC; CDR3 protein: CASRGQGLYGYTF
V gene: TRBV11-2; J gene: TRBJ2-3; D gene: TRBD2; clone size: NA; CDR3 DNA: TGTGCCAGCAGCTTAGTACGGGGGGGCCAAACAGATACGCAGTATTTT; CDR3 protein: CASSLVRGGQTDTQYF
V gene: TRBV29-1; J gene: TRBJ2-7; D gene: TRBD1; clone size: NA; CDR3 DNA: TGCAGCGTTCTCCGGTGGGGGACAGGGCCTAACGAGCAGTACTTC; CDR3 protein: CSVLRWGTGPNEQYF
V gene: TRBV10-3; J gene: TRBJ2-3; D gene: NA; clone size: NA; CDR3 DNA: TGTGCCATCAGCGAGCACCACCCAGATACGCAGTATTTT; CDR3 protein: CAISEHHPDTQYF
V gene: TRBV6-1; J gene: TRBJ1-5; D gene: TRBD1; clone size: NA; CDR3 DNA: TGTGCCAGCAGTGAAATTCGGACAGGGCTAAGCAATCAGCCCCAGCATTTT; CDR3 protein: CASSEIRTGLSNQPQHF
V gene: TRBV18; J gene: TRBJ2-3; D gene: NA; clone size: NA; CDR3 DNA: TGTGCCAGCTCACCCTCTGATACGCAGTATTTT; CDR3 protein: CASSPSDTQYF
V gene: TRBV7-2; J gene: TRBJ2-5; D gene: NA; clone size: NA; CDR3 DNA: TGTGCCAGCAGCTTATACTCGGCCCGAGAGACCCAGTACTTC; CDR3 protein: CASSLYSARETQYF
V gene: TRBV6-1; J gene: TRBJ1-2; D gene: TRBD1; clone size: once; CDR3 DNA: TGTGCCAGCAGGCGACAGGGTGTTTACTATGGCTACACCTTC; CDR3 protein: CASRRQGVYYGYTF
V gene: TRBV2; J gene: TRBJ2-3; D gene: NA; clone size: NA; CDR3 DNA: TGTGCCAGCCGCCGGACAGATACGCAGTATTTT; CDR3 protein: CASRRTDTQYF
V gene: TRBV6-5; J gene: TRBJ2-3; D gene: NA; clone size: NA; CDR3 DNA: TGTGCCAGCAAAATGGGGCTACTCACAGATACGCAGTATTTT; CDR3 protein: CASKMGLLTDTQYF
V gene: TRBV19; J gene: TRBJ1-5; D gene: NA; clone size: NA; CDR3 DNA: TGTGCCAGTAGCTCTGTAGTGGATCAGCCCCAGCATTTT; CDR3 protein: CASSSVVDQPQHF